Listed below are T cell receptor beta chains from one sample, sequenced in a study of T cells in Graves' hyperthyroidism and ophthalmopathy. TCRdb reprocessed the multiplex PCR reads via MiXCR and lists one record per CDR3 protein. The profile shows under 350,000 distinct CDR3 sequences, 15% to 20% of them singletons. Sequencing was done on a sample of blood. All receptors derive from a woman in her forties or fifties with Graves' hyperthyroidism. Both conserved end residues are part of each CDR3. Each record gives: J gene, V gene, D gene, clone size, CDR3 protein, CDR3 DNA. D genes are given only for firm matches. Expanded clones are given a class, and other clones once, few, many or no size at all.

>TRBJ2-3|TRBV27|TRBD2|once
CASSFLAGFATDTQYF
TGTGCCAGCAGTTTCCTAGCGGGATTCGCCACAGATACGCAGTATTTT
>TRBJ2-3|TRBV28|-|many
CASSRGGTLLGGTQYF
TGTGCCAGCAGTCGTGGGGGGACCCTCCTGGGTGGTACGCAGTATTTT
>TRBJ1-5|TRBV20-1|-|-
CSAILDSNQPQHF
TGCAGTGCTATCTTGGATAGCAATCAGCCCCAGCATTTT
>TRBJ2-1|TRBV20-1|-|-
CSALTAQETQFF
TGCAGTGCCCTGACAGCTCAAGAGACCCAGTTCTTC
>TRBJ2-5|TRBV5-1|TRBD1|-
CASSPGQGVLGTQYF
TGCGCCAGCAGCCCTGGACAGGGGGTTCTGGGGACCCAGTACTTC
>TRBJ1-2|TRBV5-1|TRBD1|-
CASSHGTGGSGYTF
TGCGCCAGCAGCCACGGGACAGGGGGCTCTGGCTACACCTTC
>TRBJ2-2|TRBV20-1|TRBD2|few
CSASVAGVHTGELFF
TGCAGTGCTAGTGTAGCGGGAGTCCACACCGGGGAGCTGTTTTTT
>TRBJ2-1|TRBV6-1|TRBD2|many
CASSLAGATDEQFF
TGTGCCAGCAGTCTAGCGGGAGCTACTGATGAGCAGTTCTTC
>TRBJ1-1|TRBV13|TRBD1|many
CASSNSGQGTSEAFF
TGTGCCAGCAGCAACTCGGGACAGGGGACAAGTGAAGCTTTCTTT
>TRBJ2-2|TRBV10-1|-|-
CASSEVDRGTSNTGELFF
TGCGCCAGCAGTGAAGTGGACCGGGGAACTTCGAACACCGGGGAGCTGTTTTTT
>TRBJ1-5|TRBV27|TRBD1|few
CASSSDRGRRQPQHF
TGTGCCAGCAGCTCGGACAGGGGGCGGCGACAGCCCCAGCATTTT
>TRBJ1-1|TRBV15|-|many
CATSRDRMNTEAFF
TGTGCCACCAGCAGAGATAGAATGAACACTGAAGCTTTCTTT
>TRBJ1-5|TRBV18|TRBD1|few
CASSAGQGLNQPQHF
TGTGCCAGCTCAGCGGGACAGGGTCTCAATCAGCCCCAGCATTTT
>TRBJ2-7|TRBV7-8|TRBD2|many
CASSLLARRAPGLPYEQYF
TGTGCCAGCAGCTTATTGGCGAGAAGGGCACCGGGACTACCGTACGAGCAGTACTTC
>TRBJ2-1|TRBV19|-|-
CASSSTGATEQFF
TGTGCCAGTAGCTCGACAGGAGCGACTGAGCAGTTCTTC
>TRBJ2-2|TRBV6-1|-|few
CASKGGGELFF
TGTGCCAGCAAGGGAGGCGGGGAGCTGTTTTTT
>TRBJ1-6|TRBV4-1|-|-
CASSQTGNSPLHF
TGCGCCAGCAGCCAGACGGGAAATTCACCCCTCCACTTT